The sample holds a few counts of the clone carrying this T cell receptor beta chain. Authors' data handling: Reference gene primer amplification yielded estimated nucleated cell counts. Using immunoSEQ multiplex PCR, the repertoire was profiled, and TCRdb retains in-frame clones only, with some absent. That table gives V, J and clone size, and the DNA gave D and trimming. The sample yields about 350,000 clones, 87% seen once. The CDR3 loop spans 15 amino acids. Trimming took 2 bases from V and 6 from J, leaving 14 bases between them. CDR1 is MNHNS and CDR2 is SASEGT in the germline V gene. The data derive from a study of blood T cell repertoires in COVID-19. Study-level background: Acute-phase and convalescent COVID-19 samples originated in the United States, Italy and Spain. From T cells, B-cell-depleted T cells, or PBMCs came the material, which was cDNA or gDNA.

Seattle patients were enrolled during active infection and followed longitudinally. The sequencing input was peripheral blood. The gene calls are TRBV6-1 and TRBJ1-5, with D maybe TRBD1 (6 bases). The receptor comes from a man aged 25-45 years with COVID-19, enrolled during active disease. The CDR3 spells CASSEMRAGAQPQHF. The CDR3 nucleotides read TGTGCCAGCAGTGAAATGCGTGCAGGGGCTCAGCCCCAGCATTTT.